The TCR beta chain under discussion was sequenced for a study of beta chain features in type 1 diabetes (dated by TCRdb to 2017 to 2018). The study in broad terms: No differences in mean age, gender distribution, total cell number or subset yield were found between patients and healthy donors. A total of under 140,000,000 sorted cells were examined across all samples, and the number of cells per subset was strongly correlated with RNA yield. In the study, recently diagnosed type 1 diabetes patients and matched healthy donors were compared on the TCRB repertoires of their sorted circulating CD4+ T cell subsets. Naive and central memory subsets were obtained from all 30 or so donors, but regulatory and stem cell-like memory subsets were isolated from only 8 patients and roughly eight healthy donors. Here is what the overall study found, with its caveats: A moderate but significant shortening of TCRB CDR3 length was observed in type 1 diabetes patients in all four CD4+ subsets. Sequencing cDNA rather than genomic DNA could over-represent highly expressing activated cells, although activation and CD3 levels did not differ between groups. Because small numbers of individuals were included in the HLA sub-analyses, any influence of HLA type on TCRB rearrangement was left unresolved. Naive, central memory and regulatory TCRB repertoires appeared to be more alike among patients than among healthy donors. Shorter templates might have been favored by PCR, but patient and control samples were amplified and corrected together, so both groups would have been affected equally by any skew. Patients with type 1 diabetes made fewer insertions and deleted more nucleotides at VDJ recombination sites, implying thymic rearrangement abnormalities.

The entire amount of isolated RNA was reverse transcribed using the High Capacity cDNA Reverse Transcription Kit, so the sequenced TCRB transcripts were expressed ones. Naive, central memory and regulatory T cell samples underwent deep immunoSEQ sequencing, averaging around 4 million total reads per sample. Sorted cells were lysed in RLT buffer and RNA was extracted with DNase-treated RNeasy Micro or Mini kits, depending on cell number. To prevent cross-contamination, each cell subset was processed individually, whereas patient and healthy donor samples were processed jointly. Using the immunoSEQ multiplex PCR, TCRB sequences were amplified from cDNA into 87-bp fragments spanning the CDR3 region. Sequencing of the amplicons was done on the Illumina HiSeq platform. The paper's processing steps were these. Synthetic template baselines were used to correct PCR bias computationally, reads within Hamming distance 2 were collapsed, and singletons that could not be merged were discarded. By aligning reads against IMGT, V, D and J genes, CDR3 length, and insertions or deletions at six rearrangement sites were assigned. Within each subset, clonotype counts were normalized to the number of sorted cells before true diversity and Gini coefficients were calculated with the tcR R package. Repertoire sharing was quantified using the overlap coefficient calculated on TCRB nucleotide sequences. Out-of-frame TCRB sequences from naive cells were analyzed to stand in for the pre-selection repertoire. As stored in TCRdb, this immuneACCESS dataset retains in-frame rearrangements with V and J assigned. A fraction of the clones does not appear; measured against another copy, unresolved V genes explain less than half of the discrepancy, and the remainder lacks a known reason. V and J calls and clone size follow that table, whereas D and trimming were derived from the DNA. The sample profile shows roughly 400,000 clones; roughly 16% of them were found once. The leading ten clones occupy approximately 0.019% of the sample.

The table lists this clone with a few counts. The target of this receptor is not known. The sample holds no much larger clone one base away, and base qualities are not on file. Here V drops 5 bases and J drops 6 bases, and the junction holds 8 bases not matched to any gene. CDR1 SGHDN and CDR2 FVKESK were looked up in the germline V gene. Reading from cysteine to phenylalanine, the CDR3 counts 15 amino acids. The read is trimmed to its CDR3 DNA, 45 bases read in frame from base 1. A single peripheral blood draw of 90 to 150 mL on average was collected from each donor into heparinised tubes. Naive, central memory, regulatory and stem cell-like memory CD4+ T cells were sorted on a BD FACSAria II using a panel including CD45RO, CCR7, CD25, CD127, CD95 and CD27. A purity above 98% was achieved for all sorted populations. PBMCs were isolated right away by Lymphoprep density gradient centrifugation and were stained directly, without culture. Samples were stained and sorted in pairs, with one healthy donor and one patient per experiment, so that batch effects were minimized.

This TCR was recovered from a woman younger than 30 in good health. Sequenced input: naive CD4+ T cells from blood. In light of the paper, this sample's cell subset or site label describes: true naive CD4+ T cells. Recombination linked TRBV14 to TRBJ2-1, with TRBD1 matching 9 junction bases. The CDR3 region: CASSSGTGFLNEQFF. The bases are TGTGCCAGCAGCTCTGGGACAGGGTTCCTCAATGAGCAGTTCTTC.